Listed below are T cell receptor beta chains from one sample, sequenced in a study of OX40 agonist ivuxolimab in advanced cancers. Sequenced by immunoSEQ multiplex PCR; TCRdb stores in-frame clones only, minus some. Here the sample spans 55,000 to 85,000 clones, 75% to 90% being singletons. Sequenced here: CD4+ or CD8+ T cells sorted from blood, sampled in a trial of the OX40 agonist ivuxolimab. Receptor source: an adult with an advanced solid tumor such as melanoma, head and neck, liver or kidney cancer. CDR3s include the opening cysteine and the closing phenylalanine or tryptophan. The D gene is left open where the match is weak. A clone size is listed for some rows: how often the clone was seen (once, few, many), or a class if it is expanded.

TRBJ1-2	TRBV19	TRBD1	.	CASNPGGISWYGYTF	TGTGCCAGTAATCCAGGGGGCATTTCGTGGTATGGCTACACCTTC
TRBJ2-7	TRBV6-1	.	.	CASRARAGPYEQYF	TGTGCCAGCAGGGCCCGGGCAGGTCCCTACGAGCAGTACTTC
TRBJ1-2	TRBV4-1	.	.	CASSQESTYGYTF	TGCGCCAGCAGCCAAGAGAGCACCTATGGCTACACCTTC
TRBJ1-2	TRBV13	TRBD1	once	CASSLMSGGLLSYGYTF	TGTGCCAGCAGCTTAATGTCAGGGGGGTTACTATCTTATGGCTACACCTTC
TRBJ1-2	TRBV7-2	.	.	CASSLGTPHYGYTF	TGTGCCAGCAGCCTGGGAACCCCCCACTATGGCTACACCTTC
TRBJ1-2	TRBV11-3	TRBD1	.	CASSLGTGDDYTF	TGTGCCAGCAGCTTAGGGACAGGGGATGACTACACCTTC
TRBJ2-4	TRBV4-1	TRBD1	.	CASSPGTGGDIQYF	TGCGCCAGCAGCCCCGGGACAGGGGGGGACATTCAGTACTTC
TRBJ1-1	TRBV5-5	.	.	CASSPSGGNTEAFF	TGTGCCAGCAGCCCTAGTGGGGGAAACACTGAAGCTTTCTTT
TRBJ1-5	TRBV27	.	.	CASSFKNQPQHF	TGTGCCAGCAGTTTTAAGAATCAGCCCCAGCATTTT
TRBJ2-3	TRBV7-6	.	.	CASSLGRADTQYF	TGTGCCAGCAGCTTAGGAAGGGCAGATACGCAGTATTTT
TRBJ1-2	TRBV6-1	.	.	CASSEAVGTTVGNGYTF	TGTGCCAGCAGTGAAGCGGTGGGGACGACAGTCGGAAATGGCTACACCTTC